The 5 T cell receptor beta chains presented below share a single source sample, sequenced in a study of T cell changes during pregnancy in multiple sclerosis. TCRdb's copy holds only in-frame clones and misses some; the assay was immunoSEQ multiplex PCR. The table includes approximately 80,000 clones, about 94% detected once. The starting material was peripheral blood, obtained in the third trimester of pregnancy. These receptor sequences come from a female donor with multiple sclerosis, enrolled in a pregnancy study.

The V gene is TRBV29-1, the J gene TRBJ1-4; D is ambiguous. Germline V gene sequence: CDR1 SQVTM, CDR2 ANQGSEA. The CDR3 loop spans 17 amino acids. With 3 bases removed from V and 0 bases from J, the gap between germline ends came to 17 bases. CDR3 nucleotides: TGCAGCGTTGACGGTAATCTGGAGGGTGCAACTAATGAAAAACTGTTTTTT. It translates to CSVDGNLEGATNEKLFF.

The CDR3 is CASRSWQENTEAFF. The CDR3 DNA reads TGTGCCAGCCGGTCTTGGCAGGAAAACACTGAAGCTTTCTTT. The rearrangement links TRBV6-5 to TRBJ1-1, with D uncertain. The ends were cut back, 8 bases at V and 2 bases at J, with 15 bases in the middle. CDR3 size: 14 residues. Germline V gene lookup returns CDR1 MNHEY and CDR2 SVGAGI.

The chain joins TRBV6-1 to TRBJ2-3, with D hard to call. CDR3 length equals 13 residues. Germline loops: CDR1 MNHNS, CDR2 SASEGT. V was shortened by 4 bases and J by 2 bases, with 7 bases between the two germline ends. DNA for the CDR3: TGTGCCAGCAGTGTTACCTACACAGATACGCAGTATTTT. Translation gives CASSVTYTDTQYF.

This clone is categorized as large. The rearrangement links TRBV4-1 to TRBJ2-2; a weak D match, TRBD1 (5 bases). Germline V CDR1 and CDR2: MGHRA, YSYEKL. The V end was cut by 5 bases, the J end by 8 bases, with 12 bases between. The length of the CDR3 is 13 residues. The CDR3 loop reads CASSFAGQGELFF. The DNA for the CDR3 is TGCGCCAGCAGCTTTGCAGGGCAAGGGGAGCTGTTTTTT.

This chain joins TRBV7-3 and TRBJ1-5; unclear D gene. The CDR3 is 13 amino acids. CDR1 and CDR2 from the germline V gene are SGHTA and FQGTGA. Trimming removed 0 bases at V and 6 bases at J, with 6 bases between. The DNA for the CDR3 is TGTGCCAGCAGCTTAACACGGGGTCAGCCCCAGCATTTT. This sequence encodes CASSLTRGQPQHF.